The sequence of this T cell receptor beta chain was determined in a study of T cells in women clearing cervical HPV infection. About the research overall: Controls gave blood once infection was undetectable; cases at lesion identification. With HLA typing for only a few women, HLA confounding remains possible.

TCRdb keeps only in-frame clones here, not all; method: immunoSEQ multiplex PCR. The sample table sets out 45,000 to 55,000 clones. The clonotype originates from a woman aged 18-70 years with a cervical HPV16 infection that either progressed to CIN3+ or cleared (not recorded which). Sequencing was performed on blood buffy coat.

CDR3 sequence reads: CASSYSGRLYEQYF. CDR3 DNA, as far as it was read: TGTGCCAGCAGCTATAGCGGCAGGTTGTACGAG. The chain couples TRBV7-2 to TRBJ2-7, with D maybe TRBD2 (6 bases). The read stops 3 residues short of the end of the CDR3; the missing end is completed from the germline J gene. The V gene lost 4 bases and the J gene lost 4 bases, with 14 bases spanning the gap. Germline lookup yields CDR1 SGHTA and CDR2 FQGNSA. This CDR3 has 14 amino acids. Complete variable domain (other parts from reference TRBV7-2 and TRBJ2-7): GAGVSQSPSNKVTEKGKDVELRCDPISGHTALYWYRQSLGQGLEFLIYFQGNSAPDKSGLPSDRFSAERTGGSVSTLTIQRTQQEDSAVYLCASSYSGRLYEQYFGPGTRLTVT.